This section outlines one T cell receptor (beta chain) sequence together with its context. The antigen remains undetermined. After 5'RACE with constant-segment primers, TCR alpha and TCR beta cDNA libraries carrying sample barcodes and UMIs were obtained. In TCRdb, the 5' RACE reads were re-called with MiXCR into one record per CDR3 protein. The sample shows about 560,000 distinct CDR3 sequences, 15% to 20% of them seen only once. The sample is drawn from a study of T-cell memory formation after mild COVID-19. Per germline, CDR1 KGHSH and CDR2 LQKENI. This CDR3 spans 16 amino acids. Deletions cut 2 bases from V and 2 bases from J, with 15 bases between. General study points: SARS-CoV-2 specificity was not confirmed for second-wave clones peaking on day 37. Later expanders leaned CD4+, whereas clones that contracted between day 15 and 85 were balanced CD4/CD8.

This sequence was found in an adult woman who had mild COVID-19 (a few samples of this study predate the infection). Cell type and time point are not known. Sequences were obtained from PBMCs or a T cell subset sorted from them (not recorded which). The chain recombines TRBV18 with TRBJ1-1, with D maybe TRBD1 (6 bases). In DNA, the CDR3 is TGTGCCAGCTCACCAAAACAGGGTTACCTCAACACTGAAGCTTTCTTT. Translation gives CASSPKQGYLNTEAFF.